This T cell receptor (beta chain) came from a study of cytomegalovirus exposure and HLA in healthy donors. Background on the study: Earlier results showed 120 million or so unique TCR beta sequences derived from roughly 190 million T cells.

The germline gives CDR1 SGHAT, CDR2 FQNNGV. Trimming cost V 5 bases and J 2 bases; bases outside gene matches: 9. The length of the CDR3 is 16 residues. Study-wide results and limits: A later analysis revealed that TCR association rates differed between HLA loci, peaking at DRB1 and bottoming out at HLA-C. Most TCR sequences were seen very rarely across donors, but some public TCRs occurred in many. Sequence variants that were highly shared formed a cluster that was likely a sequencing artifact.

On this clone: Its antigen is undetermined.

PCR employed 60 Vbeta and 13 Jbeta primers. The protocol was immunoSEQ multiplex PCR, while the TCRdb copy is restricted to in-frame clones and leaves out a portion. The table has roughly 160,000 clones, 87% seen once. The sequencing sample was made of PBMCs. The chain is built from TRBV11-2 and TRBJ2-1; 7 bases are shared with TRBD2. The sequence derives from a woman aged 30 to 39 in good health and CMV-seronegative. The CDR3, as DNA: TGTGCCAGCAGCCCGCGGGGGTCACTGACCTACAATGAGCAGTTCTTC. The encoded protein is CASSPRGSLTYNEQFF.